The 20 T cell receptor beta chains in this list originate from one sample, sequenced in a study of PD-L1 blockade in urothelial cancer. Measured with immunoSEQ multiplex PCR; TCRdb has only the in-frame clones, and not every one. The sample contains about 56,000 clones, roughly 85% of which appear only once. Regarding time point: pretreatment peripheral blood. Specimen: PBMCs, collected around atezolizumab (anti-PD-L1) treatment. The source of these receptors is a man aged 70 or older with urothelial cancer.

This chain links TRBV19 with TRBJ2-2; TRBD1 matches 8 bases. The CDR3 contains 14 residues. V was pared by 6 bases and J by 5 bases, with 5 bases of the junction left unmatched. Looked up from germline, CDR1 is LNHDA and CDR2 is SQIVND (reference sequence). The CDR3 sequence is CASSPGGNTGELFF. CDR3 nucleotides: TGTGCCAGTAGCCCAGGGGGCAATACCGGGGAGCTGTTTTTT.

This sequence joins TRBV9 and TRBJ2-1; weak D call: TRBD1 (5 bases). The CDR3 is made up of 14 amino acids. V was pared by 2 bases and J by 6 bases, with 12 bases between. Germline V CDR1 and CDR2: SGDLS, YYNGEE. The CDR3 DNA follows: TGTGCCAGCAGCGTGGCAGGGTCTGCCAATGAGCAGTTCTTC. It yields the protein CASSVAGSANEQFF. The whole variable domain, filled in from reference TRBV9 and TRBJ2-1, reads DSGVTQTPKHLITATGQRVTLRCSPRSGDLSVYWYQQSLDQGLQFLIQYYNGEERAKGNILERFSAQQFPDLHSELNLSSLELGDSALYFCASSVAGSANEQFFGPGTRLTVL.

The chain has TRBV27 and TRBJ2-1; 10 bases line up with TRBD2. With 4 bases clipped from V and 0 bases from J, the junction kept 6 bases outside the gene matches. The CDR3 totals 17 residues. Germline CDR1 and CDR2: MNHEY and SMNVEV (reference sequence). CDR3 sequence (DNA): TGTGCCAGCAGTTCGGGACTAGCGCCGAGCTCCTACAATGAGCAGTTCTTC. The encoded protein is CASSSGLAPSSYNEQFF.

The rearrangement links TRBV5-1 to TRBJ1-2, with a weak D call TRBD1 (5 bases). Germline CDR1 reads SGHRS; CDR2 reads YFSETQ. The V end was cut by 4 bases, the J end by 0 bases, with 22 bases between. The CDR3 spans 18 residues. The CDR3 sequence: CASSPEARGGAANYGYTF. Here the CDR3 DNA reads TGCGCCAGCAGCCCCGAGGCCCGGGGGGGAGCCGCTAACTATGGCTACACCTTC.

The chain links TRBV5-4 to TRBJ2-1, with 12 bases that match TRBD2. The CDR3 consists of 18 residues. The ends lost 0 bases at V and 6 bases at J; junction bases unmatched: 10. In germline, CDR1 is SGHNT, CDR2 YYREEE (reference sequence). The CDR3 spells CASSLGLAGGPRGNEQFF. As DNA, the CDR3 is TGTGCCAGCAGCTTGGGGCTAGCGGGAGGGCCAAGAGGCAATGAGCAGTTCTTC.

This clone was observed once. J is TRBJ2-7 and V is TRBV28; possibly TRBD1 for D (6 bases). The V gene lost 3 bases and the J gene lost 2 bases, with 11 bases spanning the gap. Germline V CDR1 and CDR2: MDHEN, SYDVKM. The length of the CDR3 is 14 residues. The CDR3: CASSFPGQPYEQYF. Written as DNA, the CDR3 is TGTGCCAGCAGTTTCCCCGGACAGCCCTACGAGCAGTACTTC. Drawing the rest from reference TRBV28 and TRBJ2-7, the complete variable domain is DVKVTQSSRYLVKRTGEKVFLECVQDMDHENMFWYRQDPGLGLRLIYFSYDVKMKEKGDIPEGYSVSREKKERFSLILESASTNQTSMYLCASSFPGQPYEQYFGPGTRLTVT.

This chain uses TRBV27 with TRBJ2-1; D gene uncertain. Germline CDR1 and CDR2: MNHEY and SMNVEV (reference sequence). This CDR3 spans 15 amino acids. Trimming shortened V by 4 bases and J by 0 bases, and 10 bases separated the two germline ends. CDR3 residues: CASSSTQSSYNEQFF. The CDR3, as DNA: TGTGCCAGCAGTTCCACACAGAGCTCCTACAATGAGCAGTTCTTC.

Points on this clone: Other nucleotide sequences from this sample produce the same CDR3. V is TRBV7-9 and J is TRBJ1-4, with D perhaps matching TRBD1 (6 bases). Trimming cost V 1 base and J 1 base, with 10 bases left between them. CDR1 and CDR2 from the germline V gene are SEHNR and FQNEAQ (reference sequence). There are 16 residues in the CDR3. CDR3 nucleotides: TGTGCCAGCAGCTTAGGGTTCAGGGGAACTAATGAAAAACTGTTTTTT. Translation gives CASSLGFRGTNEKLFF.

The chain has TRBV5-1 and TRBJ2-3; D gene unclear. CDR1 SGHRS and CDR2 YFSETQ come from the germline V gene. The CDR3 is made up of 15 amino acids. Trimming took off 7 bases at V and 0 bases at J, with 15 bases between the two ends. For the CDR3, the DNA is TGCGCCAGCTCCCCCCTGAGGTCTAGCACAGATACGCAGTATTTT. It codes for CASSPLRSSTDTQYF. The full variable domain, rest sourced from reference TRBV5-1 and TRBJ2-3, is KAGVTQTPRYLIKTRGQQVTLSCSPISGHRSVSWYQQTPGQGLQFLFEYFSETQRNKGNFPGRFSGRQFSNSRSEMNVSTLELGDSALYLCASSPLRSSTDTQYFGPGTRLTVL.

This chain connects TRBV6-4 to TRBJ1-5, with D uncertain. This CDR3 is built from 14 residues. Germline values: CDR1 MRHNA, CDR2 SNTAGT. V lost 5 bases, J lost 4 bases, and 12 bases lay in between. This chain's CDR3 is CASSPSGENQPQHF. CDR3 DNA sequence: TGTGCCAGCAGTCCCTCCGGGGAGAATCAGCCCCAGCATTTT.

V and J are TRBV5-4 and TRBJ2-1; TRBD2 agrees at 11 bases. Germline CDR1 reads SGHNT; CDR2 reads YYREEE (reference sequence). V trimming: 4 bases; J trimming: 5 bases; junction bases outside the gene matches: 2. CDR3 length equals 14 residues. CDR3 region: CASSVTSGNNEQFF. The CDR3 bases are TGTGCCAGCAGCGTGACTAGCGGGAACAATGAGCAGTTCTTC.

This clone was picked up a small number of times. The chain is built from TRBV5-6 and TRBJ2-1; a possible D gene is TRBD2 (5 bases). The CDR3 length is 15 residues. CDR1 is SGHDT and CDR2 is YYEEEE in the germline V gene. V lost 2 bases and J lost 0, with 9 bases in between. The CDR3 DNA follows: TGTGCCAGCAGCTTTACGGGGATCTCCTACAATGAGCAGTTCTTC. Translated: CASSFTGISYNEQFF.

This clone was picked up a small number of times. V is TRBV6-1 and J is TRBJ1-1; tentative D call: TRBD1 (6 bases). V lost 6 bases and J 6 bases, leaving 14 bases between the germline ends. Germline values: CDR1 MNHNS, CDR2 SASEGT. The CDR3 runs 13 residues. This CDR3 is CASRGGGSAEAFF. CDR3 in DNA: TGTGCCAGCAGGGGAGGGGGTTCAGCTGAAGCTTTCTTT.

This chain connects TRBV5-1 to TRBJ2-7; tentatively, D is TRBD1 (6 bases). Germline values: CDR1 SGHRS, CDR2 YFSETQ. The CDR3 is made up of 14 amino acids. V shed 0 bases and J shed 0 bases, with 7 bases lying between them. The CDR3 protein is CASSLEGDSYEQYF. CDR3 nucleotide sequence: TGCGCCAGCAGCTTGGAGGGGGACTCCTACGAGCAGTACTTC.

For the CDR3, the DNA is TGTGCCAGCAGCCAAGCGGGGGACCAGTACAATGAGCAGTTCTTC. Amino acids: CASSQAGDQYNEQFF. The J gene is TRBJ2-1, the V gene TRBV4-2, with a possible D match to TRBD2 (6 bases). The V gene lost 1 base and the J gene lost 4 bases, with 11 bases spanning the gap. In germline, CDR1 is LGHNA, CDR2 YNFKEQ. The CDR3 loop spans 15 amino acids.

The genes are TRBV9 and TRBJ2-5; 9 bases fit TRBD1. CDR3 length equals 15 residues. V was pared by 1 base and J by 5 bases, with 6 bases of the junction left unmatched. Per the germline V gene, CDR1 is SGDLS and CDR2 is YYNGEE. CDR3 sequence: CASSVTGGAGETQYF. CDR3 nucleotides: TGTGCCAGCAGCGTAACAGGGGGCGCAGGGGAGACCCAGTACTTC.

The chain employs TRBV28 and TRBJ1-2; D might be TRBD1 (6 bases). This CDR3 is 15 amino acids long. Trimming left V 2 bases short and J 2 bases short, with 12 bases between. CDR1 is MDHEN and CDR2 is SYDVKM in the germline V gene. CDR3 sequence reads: CASSLTQGWNYGYTF. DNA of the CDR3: TGTGCCAGCAGTTTAACGCAGGGGTGGAACTATGGCTACACCTTC.

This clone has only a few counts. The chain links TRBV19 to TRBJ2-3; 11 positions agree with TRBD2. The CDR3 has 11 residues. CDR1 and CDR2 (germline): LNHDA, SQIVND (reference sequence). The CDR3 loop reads CLVAGGSTQYF. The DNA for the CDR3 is TGTTTGGTAGCGGGAGGGAGTACGCAGTATTTT.

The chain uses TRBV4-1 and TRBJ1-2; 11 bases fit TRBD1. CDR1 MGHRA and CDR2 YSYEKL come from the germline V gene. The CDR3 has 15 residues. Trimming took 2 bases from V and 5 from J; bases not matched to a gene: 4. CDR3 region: CASSQRTGGAYGYTF. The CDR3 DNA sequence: TGCGCCAGCAGCCAACGGACAGGGGGCGCGTATGGCTACACCTTC.

The CDR3 DNA follows: TGTGCCAGCAGCTTAGCGACGGGACAGGAGGACATTCAGTACTTC. Translation gives CASSLATGQEDIQYF. This chain connects TRBV7-9 to TRBJ2-4; 8 nucleotides agree with TRBD1. Germline-derived CDR1 and CDR2 are SEHNR and FQNEAQ (reference sequence). The CDR3 is made up of 15 amino acids. V was pared by 0 bases and J by 8 bases, with 6 bases of the junction left unmatched.